This T cell receptor (beta chain) was identified during a study of early T cells in non-severe SARS-CoV-2 infection. Study as a whole: Bulk RNA isolated from unsorted whole blood underwent sequencing; chains were not paired. Study observations and caveats: Anti-spike CD8 specificities were favored by VDJdb matching, whose results missed private and CD4 specificities.

This clonotype was detected many times. Its cognate antigen is unknown. Per the germline V gene, CDR1 is MDHEN and CDR2 is SYDVKM. The CDR3 runs 17 residues. V was pared by 6 bases and J by 2 bases, with 22 bases between. Attachment of unique molecular identifiers was made to individual cDNA molecules. TCRdb passed the 5' RACE reads through MiXCR, listing each CDR3 protein once. The sample records 60,000 to 70,000 distinct CDR3 sequences, 5% to 6.5% being singletons. The V gene is TRBV28, the J gene TRBJ2-5; D may be TRBD1 (7 bases). Sequencing used whole blood, obtained at baseline. The sequence came from an adult who was a healthcare worker with PCR-confirmed SARS-CoV-2 infection or an uninfected control (not recorded which). The CDR3 loop is CASSSRSEGQIQETQYF. The CDR3 nucleotides read TGTGCCAGCAGCTCAAGGTCGGAGGGACAGATACAAGAGACCCAGTACTTC.